Each of the 14 T cell receptor beta chains below was sequenced from the same sample in a study of blood T cell repertoires in COVID-19. Assay: immunoSEQ multiplex PCR; the TCRdb copy retains only in-frame clones and omits some. The repertoire holds 140,000 or so clones, with approximately 87% as singletons. Sequenced material: peripheral blood. The origin of the receptors is a woman aged 50 to 60 with active or convalescent COVID-19.

The chain carries TRBV6-5 and TRBJ1-1; tentative D call: TRBD1 (5 bases). This CDR3 has 15 amino acids. Germline V lookup: CDR1 MNHEY, CDR2 SVGAGI. V lost 4 bases and J 2 bases, leaving 14 bases between the germline ends. CDR3 in amino acids: CASSLDGAPNTEAFF. CDR3 sequence (DNA): TGTGCCAGCAGTTTGGATGGGGCACCTAACACTGAAGCTTTCTTT.

The rearrangement uses TRBV6-2 or TRBV6-3 and TRBJ2-1; no definite D call. Germline CDR1 is MNHEY and CDR2 is SVGEGT. The CDR3 is 16 amino acids. Trimming left V 2 bases short and J 6 bases short, with 17 bases between. The CDR3, as DNA: TGTGCCAGCAGTTACGAGAGAACTGTATTTGCCAATGAGCAGTTCTTC. Translating it yields CASSYERTVFANEQFF.

V is TRBV13 and J is TRBJ2-3; weak D call: TRBD2 (5 bases). V lost 0 bases to trimming and J lost 5 bases, with 12 bases between them. This CDR3 comprises 15 residues. Germline V gene lookup returns CDR1 PRHDT and CDR2 FYEKMQ (reference sequence). The CDR3 DNA reads as TGTGCCAGCAGCTTAGGCCCCCGGGATGGAGATACGCAGTATTTT. It codes for CASSLGPRDGDTQYF.

The chain employs TRBV6-2 or TRBV6-3 and TRBJ2-4, with TRBD1 matching 9 bases. Germline CDR1 and CDR2: MNHEY and SVGEGT. The CDR3 is made up of 15 amino acids. After removal of 4 bases from V and 6 bases from J, the junction contained 7 bases not matched to a gene. This chain's CDR3 is CASSWARDRVNIQYF. CDR3 DNA sequence: TGTGCCAGCAGTTGGGCCCGGGACAGGGTAAACATTCAGTACTTC.

The chain has TRBV27 and TRBJ2-1, with TRBD2 as a possible D gene (6 bases). This CDR3 comprises 17 residues. Between the trimmed V and J ends, which lost 5 bases and 6 bases, there was a span of 23 bases. The V gene's germline CDR1 is MNHEY and CDR2 SMNVEV (reference sequence). In DNA, the CDR3 is TGTGCCAGCAGTACCACCCTGGGGACTCGTCCCCCCAATGAGCAGTTCTTC. Translated: CASSTTLGTRPPNEQFF.

The chain carries TRBV27 and TRBJ1-5; D is undetermined. The length of the CDR3 is 13 residues. V was clipped by 2 bases and J by 2 bases, with 4 bases between them. CDR1 and CDR2 from the germline V gene are MNHEY and SMNVEV (reference sequence). The CDR3 nucleotides are TGTGCCAGCAGTTTAACTGGCAATCAGCCCCAGCATTTT. It encodes CASSLTGNQPQHF.

The rearrangement uses TRBV7-9 and TRBJ1-1; D call uncertain. V was cut by 2 bases and J by 6 bases, with 10 bases left in between. Per germline, CDR1 SEHNR and CDR2 FQNEAQ (reference sequence). The CDR3 runs 13 residues. The CDR3, as DNA: TGTGCCAGCAGCTTAATCAGGTCCCCTGAAGCTTTCTTT. Its protein is CASSLIRSPEAFF. The full variable domain, its missing parts supplied by reference TRBV7-9 and TRBJ1-1, is DTGVSQNPRHKITKRGQNVTFRCDPISEHNRLYWYRQTLGQGPEFLTYFQNEAQLEKSRLLSDRFSAERPKGSFSTLEIQRTEQGDSAMYLCASSLIRSPEAFFGQGTRLTVV.

The rearrangement links TRBV7-9 to TRBJ2-7, with D possibly being TRBD1 (6 bases). This CDR3 is built from 12 residues. Trimming removed 6 bases from V and 6 bases from J, with 12 bases in between. Germline CDR1 SEHNR, CDR2 FQNEAQ (reference sequence). CDR3 residues: CASSSGQTEQYF. DNA for the CDR3: TGTGCCAGCAGTTCCGGACAGACCGAGCAGTACTTC.

V gene TRBV5-1 combines with J gene TRBJ1-3; D may be TRBD1 (6 bases). The V gene lost 5 bases and the J gene lost 2 bases, with 14 bases spanning the gap. Germline CDR1 reads SGHRS; CDR2 reads YFSETQ. The CDR3 totals 15 residues. The CDR3 reads CASRDGGAPGNTIYF. Here the CDR3 DNA reads TGCGCCAGCAGGGATGGGGGCGCCCCTGGAAACACCATATATTTT.

This clone is a singleton in its sample. This chain links TRBV4-3 with TRBJ2-1; 7 bases are shared with TRBD2. In germline, CDR1 is LGHNA, CDR2 YSLEER. J was trimmed by 2 bases and V by 2 bases; bases with no gene match: 3. The CDR3 totals 15 residues. The CDR3 protein is CASSQPSGPYNEQFF. The CDR3 DNA is TGCGCCAGCAGCCAACCTAGCGGACCCTACAATGAGCAGTTCTTC.

V gene TRBV20-1 combines with J gene TRBJ2-5; a possible D gene is TRBD2 (5 bases). Germline V lookup: CDR1 DFQATT, CDR2 SNEGSKA (reference sequence). V gave up 3 bases and J gave up 8 bases, with 22 bases separating them. CDR3 length: 15 residues. The CDR3 here is CSASQSSPVRQTQYF. The DNA of the CDR3 is TGCAGTGCTAGTCAATCTAGCCCGGTTCGTCAAACCCAGTACTTC.

This chain links TRBV6-2 or TRBV6-3 with TRBJ1-2; D is unresolved. The CDR3 runs to 14 residues. From germline, CDR1 is MNHEY and CDR2 SVGEGT. V was clipped by 2 bases and J by 0 bases, with 7 bases between them. Here the CDR3 reads CASSYNRANYGYTF. For the CDR3, the DNA is TGTGCCAGCAGTTACAACAGAGCTAACTATGGCTACACCTTC.

J is TRBJ2-7 and V is TRBV4-3; no reliable D call. The V end was cut by 1 base, the J end by 3 bases, with 13 bases between. The germline V gene encodes CDR1 LGHNA and CDR2 YSLEER. The CDR3 consists of 15 residues. The CDR3 protein is CASSQGLLESYEQYF. CDR3 nucleotide sequence: TGCGCCAGCAGCCAAGGTCTCCTAGAAAGCTACGAGCAGTACTTC.

V gene TRBV18 combines with J gene TRBJ2-5; 11 nucleotides match TRBD2. CDR1 KGHSH and CDR2 LQKENI come from the germline V gene. V gave up 1 base and J gave up 1 base; unmatched junction bases: 5. The CDR3 contains 17 residues. The CDR3 spells CASSPLRLAGSQETQYF. CDR3 sequence (DNA): TGTGCCAGCTCACCACTTCGACTAGCGGGGAGCCAAGAGACCCAGTACTTC. The variable domain in full, completed from reference TRBV18 and TRBJ2-5, reads NAGVMQNPRHLVRRRGQEARLRCSPMKGHSHVYWYRQLPEEGLKFMVYLQKENIIDESGMPKERFSAEFPKEGPSILRIQQVVRGDSAAYFCASSPLRLAGSQETQYFGPGTRLLVL.